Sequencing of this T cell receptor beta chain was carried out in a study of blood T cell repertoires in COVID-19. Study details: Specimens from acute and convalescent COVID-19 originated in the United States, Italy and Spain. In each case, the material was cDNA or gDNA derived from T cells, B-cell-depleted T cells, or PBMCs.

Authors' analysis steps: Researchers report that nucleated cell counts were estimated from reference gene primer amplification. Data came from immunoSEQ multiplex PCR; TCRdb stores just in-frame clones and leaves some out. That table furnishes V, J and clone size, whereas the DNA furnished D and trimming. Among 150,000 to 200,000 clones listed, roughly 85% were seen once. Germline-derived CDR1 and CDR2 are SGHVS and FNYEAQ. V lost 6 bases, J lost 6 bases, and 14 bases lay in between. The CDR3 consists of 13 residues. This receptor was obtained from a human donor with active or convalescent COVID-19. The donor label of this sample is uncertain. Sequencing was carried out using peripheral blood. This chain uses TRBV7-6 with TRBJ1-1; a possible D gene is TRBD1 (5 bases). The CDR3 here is CASRDTGGSEAFF. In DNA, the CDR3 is TGTGCCAGCAGGGATACCGGGGGATCTGAAGCTTTCTTT.